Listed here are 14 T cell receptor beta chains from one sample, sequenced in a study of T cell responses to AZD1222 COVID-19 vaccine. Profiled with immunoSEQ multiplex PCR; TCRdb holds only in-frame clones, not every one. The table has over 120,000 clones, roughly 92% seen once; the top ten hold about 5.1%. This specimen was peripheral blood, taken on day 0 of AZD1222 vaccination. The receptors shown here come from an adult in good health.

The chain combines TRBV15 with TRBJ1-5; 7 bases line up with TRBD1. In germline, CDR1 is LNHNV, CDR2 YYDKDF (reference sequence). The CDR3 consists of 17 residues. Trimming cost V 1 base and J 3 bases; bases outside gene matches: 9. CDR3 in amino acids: CATSRAAGTASNQPQHF. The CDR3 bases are TGTGCCACCAGCAGAGCGGCCGGGACAGCGTCCAATCAGCCCCAGCATTTT. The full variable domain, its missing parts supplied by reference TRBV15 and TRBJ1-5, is DAMVIQNPRYQVTQFGKPVTLSCSQTLNHNVMYWYQQKSSQAPKLLFHYYDKDFNNEADTPDNFQSRRPNTSFCFLDIRSPGLGDTAMYLCATSRAAGTASNQPQHFGDGTRLSIL.

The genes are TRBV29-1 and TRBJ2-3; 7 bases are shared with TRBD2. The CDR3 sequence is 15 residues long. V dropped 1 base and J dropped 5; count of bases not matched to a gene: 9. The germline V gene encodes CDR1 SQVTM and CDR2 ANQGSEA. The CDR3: CSVEARGRAGDTQYF. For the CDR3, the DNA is TGCAGCGTTGAAGCCCGGGGGAGGGCTGGAGATACGCAGTATTTT.

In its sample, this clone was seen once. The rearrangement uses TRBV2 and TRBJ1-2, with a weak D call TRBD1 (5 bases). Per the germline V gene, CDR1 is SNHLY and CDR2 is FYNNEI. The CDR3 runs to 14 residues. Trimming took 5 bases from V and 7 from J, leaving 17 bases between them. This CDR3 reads CASSIRGQYFGYTF. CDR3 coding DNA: TGTGCCAGCAGTATACGGGGCCAATATTTTGGCTACACCTTC.

CDR3: CASSQGQGHHTEAFF. The CDR3 DNA reads TGTGCCAGCAGCCAAGGACAGGGGCATCACACTGAAGCTTTCTTT. J is TRBJ1-1 and V is TRBV14, with 8 nucleotides matching TRBD1. This CDR3 region has 15 residues. V lost 1 base and J lost 3; bases outside the gene matches: 4. Looked up from germline, CDR1 is SGHDN and CDR2 is FVKESK. The whole variable domain, remainder taken from reference TRBV14 and TRBJ1-1, is EAGVTQFPSHSVIEKGQTVTLRCDPISGHDNLYWYRRVMGKEIKFLLHFVKESKQDESGMPNNRFLAERTGGTYSTLKVQPAELEDSGVYFCASSQGQGHHTEAFFGQGTRLTVV.

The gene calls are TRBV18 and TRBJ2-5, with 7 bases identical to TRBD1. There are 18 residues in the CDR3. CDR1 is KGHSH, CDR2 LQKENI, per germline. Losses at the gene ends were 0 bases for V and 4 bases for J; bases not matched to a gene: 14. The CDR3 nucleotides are TGTGCCAGCTCACCACCAGGCGGACCGGGACAGAGGGGAGAGACCCAGTACTTC. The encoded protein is CASSPPGGPGQRGETQYF.

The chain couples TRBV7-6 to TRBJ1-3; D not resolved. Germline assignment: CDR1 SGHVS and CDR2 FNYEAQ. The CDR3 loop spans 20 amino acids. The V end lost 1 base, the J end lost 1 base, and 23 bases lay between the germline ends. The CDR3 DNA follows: TGTGCCAGCAGCTTAGGAGCCAGCGGCCCATCGCGGAGTTCTGGAAACACCATATATTTT. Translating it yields CASSLGASGPSRSSGNTIYF.

The CDR3 region has the DNA TGCGCCAGCAGCCCCGGTGGGGGGAACACTGAAGCTTTCTTT. Translated: CASSPGGGNTEAFF. The rearrangement joins TRBV5-1 to TRBJ1-1; perhaps TRBD1 as D (5 bases). This CDR3 spans 14 amino acids. Germline CDR1 is SGHRS and CDR2 is YFSETQ. Trimming pared 4 bases from V and 1 base from J, leaving 11 bases between.

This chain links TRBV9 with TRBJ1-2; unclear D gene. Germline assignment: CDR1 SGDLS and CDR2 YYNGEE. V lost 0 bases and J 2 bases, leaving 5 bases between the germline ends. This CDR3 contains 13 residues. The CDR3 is CASSVGPNYGYTF. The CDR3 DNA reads TGTGCCAGCAGCGTAGGCCCGAACTATGGCTACACCTTC.

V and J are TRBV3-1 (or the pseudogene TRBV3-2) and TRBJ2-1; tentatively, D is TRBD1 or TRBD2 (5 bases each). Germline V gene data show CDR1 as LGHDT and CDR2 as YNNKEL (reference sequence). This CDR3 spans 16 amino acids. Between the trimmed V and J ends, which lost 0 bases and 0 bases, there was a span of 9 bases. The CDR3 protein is CASSQDWGSSYNEQFF. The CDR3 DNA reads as TGTGCCAGCAGCCAAGATTGGGGGAGCTCCTACAATGAGCAGTTCTTC.

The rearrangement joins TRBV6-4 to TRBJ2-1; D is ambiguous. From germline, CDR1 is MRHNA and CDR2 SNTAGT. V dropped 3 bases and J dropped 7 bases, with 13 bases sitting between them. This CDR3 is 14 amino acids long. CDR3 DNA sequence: TGTGCCAGCAGTGAAGACTGGGCGGAAAATGAGCAGTTCTTC. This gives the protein CASSEDWAENEQFF.

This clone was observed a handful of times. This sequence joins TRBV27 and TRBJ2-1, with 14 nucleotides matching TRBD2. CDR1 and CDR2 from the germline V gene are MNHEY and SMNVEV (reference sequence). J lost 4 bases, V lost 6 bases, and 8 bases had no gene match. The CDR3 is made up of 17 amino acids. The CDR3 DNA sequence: TGTGCCAGCAGGCAGGGACTAGCGGGGGAAAATTACAATGAGCAGTTCTTC. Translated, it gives CASRQGLAGENYNEQFF.

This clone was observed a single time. The CDR3 spells CASSRGQGGYNEQFF. The CDR3 region has the DNA TGTGCCAGCAGCAGGGGACAGGGGGGCTACAATGAGCAGTTCTTC. V and J are TRBV5-6 and TRBJ2-1; TRBD1 aligns across 11 bases. CDR3 length: 15 residues. V dropped 4 bases and J dropped 3; count of bases not matched to a gene: 3. Germline values: CDR1 SGHDT, CDR2 YYEEEE.

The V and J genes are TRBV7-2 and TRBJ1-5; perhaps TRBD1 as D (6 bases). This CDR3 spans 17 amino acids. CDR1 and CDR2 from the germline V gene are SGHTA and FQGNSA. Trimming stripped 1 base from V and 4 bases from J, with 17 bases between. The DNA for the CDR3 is TGTGCCAGCAGCTTAGGGCCCCCCGACAGGATGAATCAGCCCCAGCATTTT. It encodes CASSLGPPDRMNQPQHF.

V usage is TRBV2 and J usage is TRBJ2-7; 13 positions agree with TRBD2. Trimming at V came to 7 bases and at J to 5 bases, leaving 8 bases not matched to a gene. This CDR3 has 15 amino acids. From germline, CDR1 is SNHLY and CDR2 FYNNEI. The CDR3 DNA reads TGTGCCAGCATCCCGGGACTAGCGGGAATCGACGAGCAGTACTTC. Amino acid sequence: CASIPGLAGIDEQYF.